The clone carrying this TCR beta chain was counted many times. The antigen remains undetermined. The CDR3 loop spans 12 amino acids. The germline V and J ends were trimmed by 5 bases and 5 bases, with 7 bases remaining between them. Germline V lookup: CDR1 KGHSH, CDR2 LQKENI. Patients were excluded for uncontrolled infection, other autoimmune disease, pregnancy or lactation. The sample belongs to a study of T cells in Graves' hyperthyroidism and ophthalmopathy. Whole-study results and caveats: In simple terms, a model built on 13 V-J features told ophthalmopathy apart from stable hyperthyroidism. Ophthalmopathy prediction by the model preceded onset by a median about 6.3 months.

The TCR beta CDR3 regions underwent amplification using RNA transcripts as the source. In the first-round RT-PCR of the TCR CDR3, the HTBI primer set was used. TCRdb recomputed calls from the multiplex PCR reads with MiXCR, one row per CDR3 protein. This table holds roughly 380,000 distinct CDR3 sequences, approximately 15% found once. This receptor was obtained from a man aged 30 to 39 with Graves' hyperthyroidism that later progressed to Graves' ophthalmopathy. The chain combines TRBV18 with TRBJ1-5, with D hard to call. The sequenced material came from blood. The CDR3 DNA follows: TGTGCCAGCTCAGAGTCCCATCAGCCCCAGCATTTT. This sequence encodes CASSESHQPQHF.